The 24 T cell receptor beta chains given below trace back to one sample, sequenced in a study of T cells in Graves' hyperthyroidism and ophthalmopathy. RNA transcripts were the template for amplifying TCR beta CDR3 regions. TCR CDR3 underwent first-round RT-PCR with the HTBI primer set. From the multiplex PCR reads, TCRdb called clonotypes with MiXCR, one entry per CDR3 protein. The repertoire includes around 300,000 distinct CDR3 sequences, more than 11% of them detected once, and around 24% sits in the top ten. Sample: blood. These receptors were collected from a woman aged 25 to 45 with Graves' hyperthyroidism.

In its sample, this clonotype was seen many times. This rearrangement joins TRBV7-6 to TRBJ2-1; 8 nucleotides match TRBD2. Germline CDR1 reads SGHVS; CDR2 reads FNYEAQ. This CDR3 is 16 amino acids long. Losses at the gene ends were 1 base for V and 3 bases for J; bases not matched to a gene: 5. CDR3 sequence (DNA): TGTGCCAGCAGCTTAGGACCGGGAGGGTACTACAATGAGCAGTTCTTC. It codes for CASSLGPGGYYNEQFF.

This clonotype was recorded at least ten times. V usage is TRBV6-1 and J usage is TRBJ2-3; TRBD2 matches at 9 bases. The CDR3 runs to 16 residues. The ends lost 5 bases at V and 4 bases at J; junction bases unmatched: 10. Germline assignment: CDR1 MNHNS and CDR2 SASEGT. CDR3: CASSLTSGRAADTQYF. In nucleotides, the CDR3 is TGTGCCAGCAGTTTGACTAGCGGTAGGGCCGCAGATACGCAGTATTTT.

This clonotype turned up a few times. The genes are TRBV11-2 and TRBJ2-1; D possibly corresponds to TRBD2 (6 bases). The CDR3 length is 15 residues. CDR1 and CDR2 from the germline V gene are SGHAT and FQNNGV. With 0 bases removed from V and 5 bases from J, the gap between germline ends came to 11 bases. The CDR3 loop is CASSLDRGNNNEQFF. CDR3 coding DNA: TGTGCCAGCAGCTTAGATCGGGGGAACAACAATGAGCAGTTCTTC.

This clonotype was picked up many times. The V call is TRBV2, the J call TRBJ2-1; 9 bases fit TRBD2. J was trimmed by 2 bases and V by 2 bases; bases with no gene match: 1. Germline V CDR1 and CDR2: SNHLY, FYNNEI. The CDR3 extends over 15 amino acids. The CDR3 coding sequence is TGTGCCAGCAGTGAACTAGCGGGGCCCTACAATGAGCAGTTCTTC. Its translation is CASSELAGPYNEQFF.

This chain uses TRBV5-4 with TRBJ2-7; tentative D call: TRBD2 (6 bases). The CDR3 totals 14 residues. V lost 0 bases, J lost 3 bases, and 10 bases lay in between. Germline V gene sequence: CDR1 SGHNT, CDR2 YYREEE (reference sequence). The CDR3 DNA reads as TGTGCCAGCAGCTTGGCCGGCGGGATCTACGAGCAGTACTTC. This gives the protein CASSLAGGIYEQYF.

This clonotype was seen only a few times. The chain links TRBV20-1 to TRBJ2-5, with TRBD2 matching over 8 bases. Per the germline V gene, CDR1 is DFQATT and CDR2 is SNEGSKA (reference sequence). V shed 1 base and J 4 bases; nucleotides not matched to a gene: 5. CDR3 length: 14 residues. The CDR3: CSARVGAGGETQYF. The CDR3 DNA follows: TGCAGTGCTAGAGTGGGGGCGGGAGGAGAGACCCAGTACTTC.

The V gene is TRBV20-1, the J gene TRBJ1-2; no clear D. CDR3 length: 15 amino acids. V shed 5 bases and J shed 5 bases, with 21 bases lying between them. CDR1 is DFQATT and CDR2 is SNEGSKA in the germline V gene (reference sequence). CDR3 protein: CSAHSTAWIAYGYTF. CDR3 coding DNA: TGCAGTGCTCATAGTACAGCCTGGATTGCTTATGGCTACACCTTC.

The chain has TRBV29-1 and TRBJ2-7, with D perhaps matching TRBD2 (6 bases). V lost 7 bases and J lost 0, with 13 bases in between. Germline loops: CDR1 SQVTM, CDR2 ANQGSEA. The length of the CDR3 is 13 residues. The CDR3 is CSATRGGSYEQYF. The DNA for the CDR3 is TGCAGCGCCACTCGGGGAGGCTCCTACGAGCAGTACTTC.

This clonotype was observed at least ten times. The rearrangement uses TRBV20-1 and TRBJ2-7; D might be TRBD2 (6 bases). In germline, CDR1 is DFQATT, CDR2 SNEGSKA (reference sequence). The CDR3 covers 15 residues. Trimming stripped 0 bases from V and 6 bases from J, with 18 bases between. CDR3 in amino acids: CSARDSRGITGEQYF. The CDR3, as DNA: TGCAGTGCTAGAGATTCTCGCGGGATTACGGGCGAGCAGTACTTC.

This clonotype has only a few counts. This chain connects TRBV14 to TRBJ2-7; tentative D call: TRBD2 (5 bases). Germline V gives CDR1 SGHDN, CDR2 FVKESK. This CDR3 is 15 amino acids long. V was pared by 0 bases and J by 5 bases, with 14 bases between. CDR3 in amino acids: CASSQDPARAHEQYF. The CDR3, as DNA: TGTGCCAGCAGCCAAGATCCCGCGCGGGCCCACGAGCAGTACTTC.

This clonotype has a handful of counts. The chain has TRBV27 and TRBJ2-1, with D perhaps TRBD1 or TRBD2 (5 bases each). The CDR3 sequence is 16 residues long. Germline V gives CDR1 MNHEY, CDR2 SMNVEV (reference sequence). Trimming took off 2 bases at V and 7 bases at J, with 18 bases between the two ends. The CDR3 DNA is TGTGCCAGCAGTTTAAAGGCTGAGGGGAGTAAGAATGAGCAGTTCTTC. Its translation: CASSLKAEGSKNEQFF.

V and J are TRBV6-1 and TRBJ1-6, with D possibly TRBD1 on 5 matching bases. The CDR3 contains 13 residues. Trimming removed 6 bases from V and 7 bases from J, with 10 bases in between. Germline V gene data show CDR1 as MNHNS and CDR2 as SASEGT. The CDR3 DNA is TGTGCCAGCAGCGGGGCTTCGAATTCACCCCTCCACTTT. Translating it yields CASSGASNSPLHF.

This clonotype has only a few counts. The chain links TRBV20-1 to TRBJ2-7; D is perhaps TRBD1 (6 bases). This CDR3 comprises 14 residues. Per germline, CDR1 DFQATT and CDR2 SNEGSKA (reference sequence). V was trimmed by 6 bases and J by 2 bases, leaving 17 bases between them. The CDR3 DNA reads as TGCAGTGCCGACCGGGGACAACTGACCTACGAGCAGTACTTC. Its protein is CSADRGQLTYEQYF.

V usage is TRBV9 and J usage is TRBJ2-7; D call uncertain. This CDR3 region has 14 residues. Germline CDR1 and CDR2: SGDLS and YYNGEE. V lost 2 bases, J lost 2 bases, and 11 bases lay in between. CDR3 sequence (DNA): TGTGCCAGCAGCGTTCGCGCCGACACCTACGAGCAGTACTTC. Translation: CASSVRADTYEQYF.

This clonotype was seen at least ten times. V usage is TRBV11-2 and J usage is TRBJ2-3; D not resolved. The CDR3 totals 17 residues. In germline, CDR1 is SGHAT, CDR2 FQNNGV. The germline V and J ends were trimmed by 1 base and 0 bases, with 14 bases remaining between them. CDR3 coding DNA: TGTGCCAGCAGCTTAGGGATCCATCACATTAGCACAGATACGCAGTATTTT. It translates to CASSLGIHHISTDTQYF.

The V gene is TRBV29-1, the J gene TRBJ2-7; a weak D match, TRBD2 (6 bases). Germline CDR1 is SQVTM and CDR2 is ANQGSEA. This CDR3 region has 12 residues. Trimming took 4 bases from V and 6 from J, leaving 13 bases between them. CDR3 residues: CSVVGGGGEQYF. The CDR3 coding sequence is TGCAGCGTTGTGGGGGGAGGCGGCGAGCAGTACTTC.

As for this clonotype: This may come from a read error, since a much larger clone is one base off. The chain has TRBV9 and TRBJ2-1; 8 positions match TRBD2. There are 15 residues in the CDR3. Germline V gene data show CDR1 as SGDLS and CDR2 as YYNGEE. CDR3 in DNA: TGTGCCAGCCGCCCGGAGGGACTAGAGGCCAATGAGCAGTCCTTC. It encodes CASRPEGLEANEQSF.

This clonotype was observed at least ten times. The chain joins TRBV7-9 to TRBJ2-3; D is undetermined. Trimming took 1 base from V and 2 from J, leaving 4 bases between them. In germline, CDR1 is SEHNR, CDR2 FQNEAQ (reference sequence). The CDR3 is made up of 13 amino acids. The CDR3 DNA sequence: TGTGCCAGCAGCTTAGGTTACACAGATACGCAGTATTTT. Protein sequence: CASSLGYTDTQYF.

This sequence joins TRBV10-3 and TRBJ2-6; D call uncertain. The ends were cut back, 2 bases at V and 0 bases at J, with 11 bases in the middle. Germline CDR1 and CDR2: ENHRY and SYGVKD. This CDR3 spans 17 amino acids. The CDR3: CAISEPRLGSGANVLTF. As DNA, the CDR3 is TGTGCCATCAGTGAGCCCCGCTTGGGCTCTGGGGCCAACGTCCTGACTTTC.

Concerning this clonotype itself: This sequence may be a read error, since a much larger clone differs from it by one base. The gene calls are TRBV7-9 and TRBJ1-6; tentatively, D is TRBD1 (6 bases). The V gene's germline CDR1 is SEHNR and CDR2 FQNEAQ (reference sequence). Deletions cut 5 bases from V and 10 bases from J, with 15 bases between. The CDR3 length is 14 residues. The CDR3 here is CASSRGGGGSPLHF. DNA for the CDR3: TGTGCCAGCAGCAGAGGAGGGGGGGGCTCACCCCTCCACTTT.

This clonotype has just a few counts. The chain uses TRBV5-1 and TRBJ2-7; TRBD1 might be the D (6 bases). The DNA end is a closer match to TRBJ2-1, so the J assignment may be wrong. This CDR3 is built from 16 residues. Per the germline V gene, CDR1 is SGHRS and CDR2 is YFSETQ. The DNA of the CDR3 is TGCGCCAGCAGCTTGGCCGGGACACCAACGTCCTACGAGCAGTTCTTC. Amino acids: CASSLAGTPTSYEQFF.

This clonotype has a handful of counts. The DNA of the CDR3 is TGCAGCACCGGGCCGAGGAGCGGCTACACCTTC. As protein: CSTGPRSGYTF. The V call is TRBV29-1, the J call TRBJ1-2; the D is unclear. Per germline, CDR1 SQVTM and CDR2 ANQGSEA. Trimming pared 8 bases from V and 8 bases from J, leaving 15 bases between. The CDR3 totals 11 residues.

V is TRBV6-2 or TRBV6-3 and J is TRBJ1-4; a possible D gene is TRBD1 (6 bases). The germline V gene has CDR1 MNHEY and CDR2 SVGEGT. CDR3 length: 12 residues. Trimming pared 6 bases from V and 10 bases from J, leaving 12 bases between. In nucleotides, the CDR3 is TGTGCCAGCAGCAGGGACACAATAAAACTGTTTTTT. As protein: CASSRDTIKLFF.

This clonotype came up a few times. One end of the junction is discordant with germline, which a read error may explain. The chain combines TRBV29-1 with TRBJ2-1; TRBD2 agrees at 9 bases. The CDR3 runs 13 residues. The V gene's germline CDR1 is SQVTM and CDR2 ANQGSEA. In DNA, the CDR3 is TGCAGCGTTGCGGTTAGCGGGGGAAATGGGCAGTTCTTC. This codes for CSVAVSGGNGQFF.